A single sample gave rise to the 18 T cell receptor beta chains below, sequenced in a study of naive and memory T cell subsets. Both TRBC1 and TRBC2 were covered by a beta constant-region primer of two equimolar oligonucleotides. MiXCR was run by TCRdb on the UMI-ligation and nested PCR reads, yielding one entry per CDR3 protein. The data contain 150,000 or so distinct CDR3 sequences, around 15% of them seen just once; the ten biggest clones take up roughly 0.14%. The sequenced sample was naive CD4+ T cells from blood. Receptors originate from a human donor in good health.

Comment on this clonotype: One end of the junction is discordant with germline, which a read error may explain. This chain joins TRBV19 and TRBJ2-1, with 7 bases fitting TRBD1. Germline V gene sequence: CDR1 LNHDA, CDR2 SQIVND (reference sequence). The CDR3 covers 12 residues. In nucleotides, the CDR3 is TGTGCCAGTAGTCCAGATGACAGGGCGACAGTCTTC. Translated: CASSPDDRATVF.

This clonotype was counted only a few times. The chain employs TRBV20-1 and TRBJ2-7, with TRBD1 matching 12 bases. The CDR3 sequence is 19 residues long. Germline V gene data show CDR1 as DFQATT and CDR2 as SNEGSKA (reference sequence). With V trimmed by 2 bases and J by 6 bases, 20 bases remained unmatched. The CDR3 protein is CSARPIWGQGAPRVVEQYF. DNA of the CDR3: TGCAGTGCTAGACCCATATGGGGACAGGGGGCGCCCCGAGTGGTCGAGCAGTACTTC.

The table lists this clonotype with a few counts. V is TRBV3-1 and J is TRBJ2-6; a possible D gene is TRBD1 (5 bases). The CDR3 is 17 residues long. CDR1 and CDR2 from the germline V gene are LGHDT and YNNKEL (reference sequence). The V end lost 0 bases, the J end lost 0 bases, and 9 bases lay between the germline ends. DNA of the CDR3: TGTGCCAGCAGCCAAGATATAGGGGTCTCTGGGGCCAACGTCCTGACTTTC. It encodes CASSQDIGVSGANVLTF.

This clonotype was found a few times. This chain connects TRBV20-1 to TRBJ1-6, with 8 positions matching TRBD1. Per germline, CDR1 DFQATT and CDR2 SNEGSKA (reference sequence). CDR3 length: 20 amino acids. Germline trimming cut 0 bases from V and 0 bases from J; bases unmatched to any gene: 13. CDR3 in amino acids: CSAREGQGARIGSYNSPLHF. The DNA for the CDR3 is TGCAGTGCTAGAGAGGGCCAGGGGGCGCGGATCGGCTCCTATAATTCACCCCTCCACTTT.

This clonotype was seen more than once but under ten times. The chain combines TRBV29-1 with TRBJ1-2, with 7 bases fitting TRBD1. V was clipped by 7 bases and J by 4 bases; unmatched bases: 6. The germline V gene has CDR1 SQVTM and CDR2 ANQGSEA. CDR3 length: 12 residues. Written as DNA, the CDR3 is TGCAGCGGGGGTGACAGGGTCTATGGCTACACCTTC. Its translation: CSGGDRVYGYTF.

The chain links TRBV6-2 or TRBV6-3 to TRBJ2-3; D may be TRBD2 (5 bases). Trimming removed 1 base at V and 2 bases at J, with 16 bases between. The V gene's germline CDR1 is MNHEY and CDR2 SVGEGT. The length of the CDR3 is 17 residues. In nucleotides, the CDR3 is TGTGCCAGCAGTTACTTTCCCGGACTTCTTCTCACAGATACGCAGTATTTT. This gives the protein CASSYFPGLLLTDTQYF.

V is TRBV11-3 and J is TRBJ2-5, with 15 bases matching TRBD2. The CDR3 is made up of 17 amino acids. V trimming: 6 bases; J trimming: 0 bases; junction bases outside the gene matches: 5. CDR1 and CDR2 from the germline V gene are SGHNT and YENEEA. The DNA for the CDR3 is TGTGCCAGCAGTCGGACTAGCGGGAGGGCATACCAAGAGACCCAGTACTTC. It encodes CASSRTSGRAYQETQYF.

This clonotype was seen more than once but under ten times. The chain carries TRBV7-6 and TRBJ2-1; 13 bases fit TRBD2. With 5 bases clipped from V and 9 bases from J, the junction kept 10 bases outside the gene matches. The germline gives CDR1 SGHVS, CDR2 FNYEAQ. The CDR3 is made up of 16 amino acids. CDR3 protein: CASSPRTSGRGGEQFF. As DNA, the CDR3 is TGTGCCAGCAGCCCCCGGACTAGCGGGAGAGGGGGTGAGCAGTTCTTC.

This clonotype has more than one count but fewer than ten. The chain links TRBV5-1 to TRBJ2-5; no firm D call. Germline values: CDR1 SGHRS, CDR2 YFSETQ. The CDR3 has 14 residues. V was trimmed by 7 bases and J by 0 bases, leaving 13 bases between them. This chain's CDR3 is CASAPGHDQETQYF. In nucleotides, the CDR3 is TGCGCCAGCGCTCCCGGCCATGACCAAGAGACCCAGTACTTC.

This clonotype has more than one count but fewer than ten. CDR3 sequence: CASSYQQGLHQPQHF. In nucleotides, the CDR3 is TGTGCCAGCAGTTACCAACAGGGCCTTCACCAGCCCCAGCATTTT. This chain links TRBV12-3 or TRBV12-4 with TRBJ1-5; a possible D gene is TRBD1 (6 bases). The V end lost 4 bases, the J end lost 7 bases, and 17 bases lay between the germline ends. This CDR3 is 15 amino acids long.

The CDR3 DNA sequence: TGCGCCAGCAGCCGCCTAACTAGCGGGAGATACGAGCAGTACTTC. It yields the protein CASSRLTSGRYEQYF. The chain joins TRBV4-1 to TRBJ2-7, with TRBD2 matching 11 bases. V gave up 4 bases and J gave up 4 bases; unmatched junction bases: 6. Germline values: CDR1 MGHRA, CDR2 YSYEKL. The CDR3 covers 15 residues.

This chain links TRBV7-2 with TRBJ2-7, with 9 bases fitting TRBD2. The CDR3 is 14 residues long. Trimming at V came to 3 bases and at J to 5 bases, leaving 5 bases not matched to a gene. The germline gives CDR1 SGHTA, CDR2 FQGNSA. The CDR3 reads CASSFSGRVNEQYF. The CDR3 DNA sequence: TGTGCCAGCAGCTTTAGCGGGAGAGTCAACGAGCAGTACTTC.

This chain's CDR3 is CASSTPDRNEKLFF. CDR3 DNA sequence: TGTGCCAGCAGTACTCCCGACAGAAATGAAAAACTGTTTTTT. The chain combines TRBV27 with TRBJ1-4, with D perhaps matching TRBD1 (5 bases). The ends were cut back, 5 bases at V and 5 bases at J, with 12 bases in the middle. Germline CDR1 MNHEY, CDR2 SMNVEV (reference sequence). CDR3 size: 14 residues.

The CDR3 region is CASSYSLAEAYEQYF. The CDR3 DNA is TGTGCCAGCAGTTACTCGCTAGCGGAAGCCTACGAGCAGTACTTC. This chain uses TRBV6-5 with TRBJ2-7; the match to TRBD2 covers 7 bases. V was clipped by 0 bases and J by 2 bases; unmatched bases: 4. This CDR3 region has 15 residues. Germline V lookup: CDR1 MNHEY, CDR2 SVGAGI.

There are a few counts of this clonotype. This chain joins TRBV2 and TRBJ1-2; D unresolved. Per the germline V gene, CDR1 is SNHLY and CDR2 is FYNNEI. The V end was cut by 8 bases, the J end by 8 bases, with 12 bases between. The CDR3 length is 11 residues. The chain's CDR3 is CASRSSYGYTF. CDR3 coding DNA: TGTGCCAGCCGAAGCTCGTACGGCTACACCTTC.

This clonotype showed up just a few times. This sequence joins TRBV4-1 and TRBJ1-2, with D unresolved. The CDR3 runs to 15 residues. Germline CDR1 reads MGHRA; CDR2 reads YSYEKL. Trimming removed 0 bases from V and 5 bases from J, with 13 bases in between. CDR3 in DNA: TGCGCCAGCAGCCAAGAAGTGGCAACCCAATATGGCTACACCTTC. Protein: CASSQEVATQYGYTF.

This rearrangement joins TRBV12-3 or TRBV12-4 to TRBJ2-1; D remains ambiguous. The length of the CDR3 is 15 residues. With 5 bases removed from V and 4 bases from J, the gap between germline ends came to 15 bases. CDR3 residues: CASSPVGGLYNEQFF. In DNA form, the CDR3 reads TGTGCCAGCAGTCCCGTCGGCGGATTATACAATGAGCAGTTCTTC.

A few counts support this clonotype. The chain uses TRBV2 and TRBJ1-1, with a possible D match to TRBD1 (5 bases). Germline V gene data show CDR1 as SNHLY and CDR2 as FYNNEI. This CDR3 has 14 amino acids. Trimming took 4 bases from V and 0 from J, leaving 9 bases between them. The CDR3 sequence is CASSGDGMNTEAFF. As DNA, the CDR3 is TGTGCCAGCAGTGGGGACGGGATGAACACTGAAGCTTTCTTT.